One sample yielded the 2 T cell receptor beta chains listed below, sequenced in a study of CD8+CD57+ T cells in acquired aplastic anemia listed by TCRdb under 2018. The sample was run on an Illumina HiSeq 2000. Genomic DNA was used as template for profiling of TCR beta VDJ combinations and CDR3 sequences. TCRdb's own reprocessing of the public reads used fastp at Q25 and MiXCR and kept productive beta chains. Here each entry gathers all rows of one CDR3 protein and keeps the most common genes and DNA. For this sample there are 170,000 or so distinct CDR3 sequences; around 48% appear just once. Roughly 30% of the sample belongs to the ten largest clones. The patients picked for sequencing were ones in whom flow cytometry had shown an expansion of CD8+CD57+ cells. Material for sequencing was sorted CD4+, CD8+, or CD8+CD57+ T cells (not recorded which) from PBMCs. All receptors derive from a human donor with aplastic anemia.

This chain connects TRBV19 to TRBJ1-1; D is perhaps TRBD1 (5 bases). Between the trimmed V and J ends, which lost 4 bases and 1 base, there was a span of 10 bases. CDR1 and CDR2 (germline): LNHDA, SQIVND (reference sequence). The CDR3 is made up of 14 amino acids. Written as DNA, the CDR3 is TGTGCCAGTAGTACAGGGCCAACGAACACTGAAGCTTTCTTT. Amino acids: CASSTGPTNTEAFF.

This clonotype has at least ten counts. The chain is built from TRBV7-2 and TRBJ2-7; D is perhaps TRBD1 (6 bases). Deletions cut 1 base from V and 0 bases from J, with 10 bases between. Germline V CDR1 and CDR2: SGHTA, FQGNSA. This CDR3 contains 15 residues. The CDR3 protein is CASSLGTGSSYEQYF. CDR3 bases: TGTGCCAGCAGCTTAGGAACAGGGAGCTCCTACGAGCAGTACTTC. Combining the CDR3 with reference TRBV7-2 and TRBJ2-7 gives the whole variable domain GAGVSQSPSNKVTEKGKDVELRCDPISGHTALYWYRQSLGQGLEFLIYFQGNSAPDKSGLPSDRFSAERTGGSVSTLTIQRTQQEDSAVYLCASSLGTGSSYEQYFGPGTRLTVT.